This TCR beta chain stems from a study of shared clonotypes between healthy human individuals. Study outcomes and limitations: Deeper or shallower sequencing was expected to change how clonotypes are shared among donors. The study generally estimated greater richness for naive than memory subsets.

To note about this clone: Its matching antigen is unknown.

Per the study methods: Junction-only sequences without quality scores were provided by ImmunoSEQ, so filtering was different. The method was immunoSEQ multiplex PCR; TCRdb's version includes in-frame clones alone and lacks a portion of them. The DNA gave D and trimming, while V, J and clone size come from that table. The profile covers under 2.5 million clones, with roughly 92% appearing a single time and 0.37% taken by the ten largest. Donors included only healthy HIV-negative adults lacking recent acute infections or vaccinations. CDR3 size: 16 residues. Germline CDR1 and CDR2: SEHNR and FQNEAQ (reference sequence). The V and J ends lost 4 bases and 5 bases respectively, with 20 bases between them.

The chain carries TRBV7-9 and TRBJ2-5; D may match TRBD1 or TRBD2 (5 bases each). Sample: naive CD4+ T cells from PBMCs. Documented subset: CD45RA+ positively selected. This TCR was recovered from a man between 18 and 35 years old in good health. Some clones in this sample may be carry-over from other donors' samples. The DNA for the CDR3 is TGTGCCAGCAGCTCCTTAAGACCGGGGCTCGAGGAGACCCAGTACTTC. It translates to CASSSLRPGLEETQYF.